The 11 T cell receptor beta chains in this list originate from one sample, sequenced in a study of blood T cell repertoires in COVID-19. The method was immunoSEQ multiplex PCR; TCRdb's version includes in-frame clones alone and lacks a portion of them. The sample has around 63,000 clones; just under 75% are singletons. Material: peripheral blood. These receptors were obtained from a woman aged 70-85 years with COVID-19, enrolled during active disease.

J is TRBJ2-3 and V is TRBV14, with 7 bases lining up with TRBD1. The CDR3 is made up of 16 amino acids. Per germline, CDR1 SGHDN and CDR2 FVKESK. Trimming cost V 0 bases and J 2 bases; bases outside gene matches: 5. CDR3 nucleotides: TGTGCCAGCAGCCAAGATCGGACAGGACACACAGATACGCAGTATTTT. Amino acids: CASSQDRTGHTDTQYF.

V is TRBV9 and J is TRBJ1-1; TRBD1 might be the D (6 bases). Germline V lookup: CDR1 SGDLS, CDR2 YYNGEE. The CDR3 covers 13 residues. The germline V and J ends were trimmed by 4 bases and 1 base, with 8 bases remaining between them. The CDR3 region is CASSPRGNTEAFF. In DNA form, the CDR3 reads TGTGCCAGCAGCCCCAGGGGGAACACTGAAGCTTTCTTT.

The genes are TRBV7-9 and TRBJ1-4; D is ambiguous. CDR1 is SEHNR and CDR2 is FQNEAQ in the germline V gene (reference sequence). The V gene lost 5 bases and the J gene lost 8 bases, with 9 bases spanning the gap. The CDR3 has 12 amino acids. In DNA form, the CDR3 reads TGTGCCAGCAGCGATTCCGGGGAAAAACTGTTTTTT. Its protein is CASSDSGEKLFF.

This clone turned up a few times. The genes are TRBV4-2 and TRBJ2-3, with 10 bases lining up with TRBD2. Germline CDR1 and CDR2: LGHNA and YNFKEQ. Trimming cost V 1 base and J 3 bases; bases outside gene matches: 10. The CDR3 loop spans 18 amino acids. The CDR3 sequence: CASSQVGSGGPGTDTQYF. CDR3 sequence (DNA): TGTGCCAGCAGCCAAGTCGGTAGCGGGGGGCCTGGAACAGATACGCAGTATTTT.

This clone has more than one count but fewer than ten. The chain employs TRBV10-2 and TRBJ2-7; 8 nucleotides line up with TRBD1. Germline lookup yields CDR1 WSHSY and CDR2 SAAADI. The CDR3 consists of 18 residues. Germline trimming cut 6 bases from V and 0 bases from J; bases unmatched to any gene: 16. The CDR3 loop is CASREPGTGEPSSYEQYV. The CDR3 nucleotides read TGCGCCAGCAGGGAGCCCGGGACAGGTGAACCGAGCTCCTACGAGCAGTACGTC.

The J gene is TRBJ2-1, the V gene TRBV5-5; tentative D call: TRBD2 (5 bases). Trimming cost V 4 bases and J 7 bases, with 15 bases left between them. Germline CDR1 is SGHKS and CDR2 is YYEKEE (reference sequence). This CDR3 is built from 14 residues. CDR3 sequence: CASSQSLAGNEQFF. In nucleotides, the CDR3 is TGTGCCAGCAGCCAAAGCCTAGCTGGGAATGAGCAGTTCTTC.

This clone was observed a handful of times. The chain carries TRBV12-3 or TRBV12-4 and TRBJ1-5; tentative D call: TRBD1 (6 bases). The CDR3 is made up of 13 amino acids. V was clipped by 7 bases and J by 3 bases, with 10 bases between them. Here the CDR3 reads CASTGTPNQPQHF. The DNA of the CDR3 is TGTGCCAGCACCGGGACACCCAATCAGCCCCAGCATTTT.

The genes are TRBV14 and TRBJ2-1; 9 nucleotides agree with TRBD2. CDR3 length: 14 residues. Germline CDR1 reads SGHDN; CDR2 reads FVKESK. The V and J ends lost 5 bases and 8 bases, in that order; junction bases with no gene match: 7. CDR3: CASSKAGGGDEQFF. CDR3 in DNA: TGTGCCAGCAGCAAAGCGGGGGGAGGCGATGAGCAGTTCTTC.

The chain combines TRBV1 with TRBJ2-3; the table calls TRBD2, which could not be checked here. TRBV1 is a pseudogene. The CDR3 length is 18 residues. CDR3 sequence reads: CTSSPPSGTSTRTDTQYF. In DNA, the CDR3 is TGCACCAGCAGCCCCCCATCCGGGACTAGCACCCGCACAGATACGCAGTATTTT.

The genes are TRBV4-3 and TRBJ2-3; tentatively, D is TRBD2 (5 bases). The CDR3 has 16 residues. Germline CDR1 reads LGHNA; CDR2 reads YSLEER. V lost 1 base and J lost 8, with 19 bases in between. CDR3 residues: CASSQASSPLSGTQYF. The DNA for the CDR3 is TGCGCCAGCAGCCAAGCCTCTAGCCCCCTGTCGGGTACGCAGTATTTT.

The CDR3 DNA reads TGTGCCAGTAGTACTACAGGGGGAGATCAGCCCCAGCATTTT. This sequence encodes CASSTTGGDQPQHF. V and J are TRBV19 and TRBJ1-5, with 8 bases lining up with TRBD1. The length of the CDR3 is 14 residues. CDR1 is LNHDA, CDR2 SQIVND, per germline (reference sequence). After removal of 4 bases from V and 5 bases from J, the junction contained 4 bases not matched to a gene.